The 16 T cell receptor beta chains below all came from one sample that was sequenced in a study of cytomegalovirus exposure and HLA in healthy donors. Primers included in the PCR were 60 Vbeta and 13 Jbeta primers. Profiled with immunoSEQ multiplex PCR; TCRdb holds only in-frame clones, not every one. This sample yields tens of thousands of clones, of which around 68% are seen a single time; 10% to 11% belongs to the top ten. Material for sequencing was PBMCs. Receptors were obtained from a woman in her twenties or thirties in good health and CMV-seronegative.

V gene TRBV9 combines with J gene TRBJ2-7, with TRBD1 as a possible D gene (6 bases). The V end lost 3 bases, the J end lost 13 bases, and 17 bases lay between the germline ends. The CDR3 has 12 residues. Germline V gives CDR1 SGDLS, CDR2 YYNGEE. The CDR3 DNA follows: TGTGCCAGCAGCGGCCGGGACACCTCTATATACTTC. Translating gives CASSGRDTSIYF.

This clone has only a few counts. The rearrangement joins TRBV7-3 to TRBJ2-3; 7 positions match TRBD2. The CDR3 length is 16 residues. The germline V gene encodes CDR1 SGHTA and CDR2 FQGTGA. J lost 4 bases, V lost 1 base, and 8 bases had no gene match. In DNA form, the CDR3 reads TGTGCCAGCAGCTTAAGCGGGGACTATGGCGCAGATACGCAGTATTTT. Protein sequence: CASSLSGDYGADTQYF.

This chain uses TRBV18 with TRBJ2-1; a weak D match, TRBD2 (6 bases). Trimming left V 4 bases short and J 4 bases short, with 14 bases between. The CDR3 is 15 residues long. Germline CDR1 KGHSH, CDR2 LQKENI. The CDR3 reads CASSLPGTGYNEQFF. CDR3 in DNA: TGTGCCAGCTCACTTCCCGGGACTGGATACAATGAGCAGTTCTTC.

CDR3 coding DNA: TGTGCCAGCAGTAGCGGGGACCCAGTCGACGAGCAGTACTTC. This encodes CASSSGDPVDEQYF. The J gene is TRBJ2-7, the V gene TRBV28; 7 bases agree with TRBD2. Germline V gene lookup returns CDR1 MDHEN and CDR2 SYDVKM. This CDR3 contains 14 residues. V shed 5 bases and J 5 bases; nucleotides not matched to a gene: 9.

The V gene is TRBV11-3, the J gene TRBJ2-3; TRBD1 is a possible D gene (5 bases). Germline V gene lookup returns CDR1 SGHNT and CDR2 YENEEA. Trimming took 1 base from V and 1 from J, leaving 9 bases between them. There are 15 residues in the CDR3. The CDR3 here is CASSLGGGRTDTQYF. The CDR3 bases are TGTGCCAGCAGCTTAGGGGGCGGCCGCACAGATACGCAGTATTTT.

V gene TRBV2 combines with J gene TRBJ2-5; the D is unclear. CDR1 is SNHLY, CDR2 FYNNEI, per germline. The germline V and J ends were trimmed by 7 bases and 1 base, with 10 bases remaining between them. This CDR3 region has 13 residues. Here the CDR3 reads CASNYLGQETQYF. As DNA, the CDR3 is TGTGCCAGCAACTACTTGGGCCAAGAGACCCAGTACTTC.

This clone was detected once. The chain links TRBV19 to TRBJ2-7, with TRBD1 matching 10 bases. Per the germline V gene, CDR1 is LNHDA and CDR2 is SQIVND (reference sequence). The CDR3 is 16 residues long. Trimming cost V 5 bases and J 3 bases; bases outside gene matches: 10. The CDR3 region is CASSPVTGTGDYEQYF. CDR3 coding DNA: TGTGCCAGTAGTCCCGTGACCGGGACAGGGGACTACGAGCAGTACTTC.

This chain joins TRBV28 and TRBJ2-1; D not certain. V lost 3 bases to trimming and J lost 3 bases, with 9 bases between them. CDR3 length: 14 amino acids. Germline assignment: CDR1 MDHEN and CDR2 SYDVKM. In DNA form, the CDR3 reads TGTGCCAGCAGTTTCAATGTCGGCTACAATGAGCAGTTCTTC. It specifies CASSFNVGYNEQFF.

Note on this clone: Other DNA sequences in this specimen translate into the identical CDR3. The J gene is TRBJ2-7, the V gene TRBV29-1; D possibly corresponds to TRBD2 (6 bases). The germline V gene has CDR1 SQVTM and CDR2 ANQGSEA. V was cut by 4 bases and J by 0 bases, with 13 bases left in between. This CDR3 spans 14 amino acids. The CDR3, as DNA: TGCAGCGTTGGCGGGACTCCACCCTCCTACGAGCAGTACTTC. This encodes CSVGGTPPSYEQYF.

The chain joins TRBV28 to TRBJ1-3; D perhaps matches TRBD1 (5 bases). The germline V gene has CDR1 MDHEN and CDR2 SYDVKM. V lost 4 bases and J lost 7, with 11 bases in between. The CDR3 has 13 amino acids. The CDR3 is CASSSPGRNTIYF. CDR3 coding DNA: TGTGCCAGCAGTTCACCAGGGCGGAACACCATATATTTT.

This clone showed up just a few times. V gene TRBV6-5 combines with J gene TRBJ1-1; 7 positions match TRBD1. Germline CDR1 is MNHEY and CDR2 is SVGAGI. The CDR3 loop spans 15 amino acids. J lost 3 bases, V lost 1 base, and 5 bases had no gene match. The CDR3 nucleotides are TGTGCCAGCAGTTACTTAGGGGGCAGTTACACTGAAGCTTTCTTT. Protein sequence: CASSYLGGSYTEAFF.

The V gene is TRBV15, the J gene TRBJ1-5, with D uncertain. Germline V gives CDR1 LNHNV, CDR2 YYDKDF (reference sequence). Trimming shortened V by 0 bases and J by 6 bases, and 9 bases separated the two germline ends. The CDR3 totals 14 residues. CDR3 sequence (DNA): TGTGCCACCAGCAGAGATCTTGAGGCTCAGCCCCAGCATTTT. Its translation: CATSRDLEAQPQHF.

This chain uses TRBV30 with TRBJ1-2; perhaps TRBD1 as D (6 bases). V shed 2 bases and J shed 5 bases, with 9 bases lying between them. Germline V gives CDR1 GTSNPN, CDR2 SVGIG (reference sequence). The CDR3 contains 12 residues. This CDR3 reads CAWSQQGYGYTF. DNA for the CDR3: TGTGCCTGGAGTCAACAGGGTTATGGCTACACCTTC.

The chain has TRBV21-1 and TRBJ1-5; TRBD1, as called in the table, went unchecked against the DNA. TRBV21-1 is listed as a pseudogene. This CDR3 region has 16 residues. CDR3 in DNA: TGTGCCAGCAGCAGTCGGACAGGGCTCAGCAATCAGCCCCAGCATTTT. This encodes CASSSRTGLSNQPQHF.

The chain employs TRBV28 and TRBJ2-2; TRBD1 is a possible D gene (6 bases). The CDR3 length is 14 residues. The germline V gene has CDR1 MDHEN and CDR2 SYDVKM. Trimming took 4 bases from V and 5 from J, leaving 11 bases between them. The CDR3 sequence is CASSSGQPTGELFF. CDR3 coding DNA: TGTGCCAGCAGTTCAGGACAGCCGACCGGGGAGCTGTTTTTT. Full variable domain (missing parts from reference TRBV28 and TRBJ2-2): DVKVTQSSRYLVKRTGEKVFLECVQDMDHENMFWYRQDPGLGLRLIYFSYDVKMKEKGDIPEGYSVSREKKERFSLILESASTNQTSMYLCASSSGQPTGELFFGEGSRLTVL.

This chain connects TRBV7-2 to TRBJ1-2, with D unclear. The CDR3 contains 13 residues. The V end was cut by 1 base, the J end by 3 bases, with 6 bases between. The germline V gene encodes CDR1 SGHTA and CDR2 FQGNSA. Here the CDR3 reads CASSLERYYGYTF. The CDR3 nucleotides read TGTGCCAGCAGCTTAGAACGGTACTATGGCTACACCTTC. The entire variable domain, with the rest obtained from reference TRBV7-2 and TRBJ1-2, is as follows: GAGVSQSPSNKVTEKGKDVELRCDPISGHTALYWYRQSLGQGLEFLIYFQGNSAPDKSGLPSDRFSAERTGGSVSTLTIQRTQQEDSAVYLCASSLERYYGYTFGSGTRLTVV.